The text below deals with one T cell receptor beta chain. This CDR3 region has 14 residues. Deletions cut 1 base from V and 2 bases from J, with 9 bases between. Germline V CDR1 and CDR2: LNHDA, SQIVND (reference sequence). These data come from a study of PD-L1 blockade in urothelial cancer. Across the study: Once treatment had started, blood was analyzed at 3 weeks (second dose) and again at 6 weeks.

Clones were read by immunoSEQ multiplex PCR, and TCRdb kept only the in-frame ones, dropping some. The repertoire consists of tens of thousands of clones, with about nine tenths occurring once and the leading ten covering roughly 5.2%. Each patient gave between 1 and 8 samples of peripheral blood mononuclear cells, which were collected pretreatment and during treatment. This TCR derives from a woman aged 70 to 79 with urothelial cancer. The sequenced sample was PBMCs, obtained around atezolizumab (anti-PD-L1) treatment. The chain employs TRBV19 and TRBJ2-7; no clear D. This chain's CDR3 is CASSIGSDPYEQYF. The CDR3 nucleotides are TGTGCCAGTAGTATAGGTTCAGATCCCTACGAGCAGTACTTC.